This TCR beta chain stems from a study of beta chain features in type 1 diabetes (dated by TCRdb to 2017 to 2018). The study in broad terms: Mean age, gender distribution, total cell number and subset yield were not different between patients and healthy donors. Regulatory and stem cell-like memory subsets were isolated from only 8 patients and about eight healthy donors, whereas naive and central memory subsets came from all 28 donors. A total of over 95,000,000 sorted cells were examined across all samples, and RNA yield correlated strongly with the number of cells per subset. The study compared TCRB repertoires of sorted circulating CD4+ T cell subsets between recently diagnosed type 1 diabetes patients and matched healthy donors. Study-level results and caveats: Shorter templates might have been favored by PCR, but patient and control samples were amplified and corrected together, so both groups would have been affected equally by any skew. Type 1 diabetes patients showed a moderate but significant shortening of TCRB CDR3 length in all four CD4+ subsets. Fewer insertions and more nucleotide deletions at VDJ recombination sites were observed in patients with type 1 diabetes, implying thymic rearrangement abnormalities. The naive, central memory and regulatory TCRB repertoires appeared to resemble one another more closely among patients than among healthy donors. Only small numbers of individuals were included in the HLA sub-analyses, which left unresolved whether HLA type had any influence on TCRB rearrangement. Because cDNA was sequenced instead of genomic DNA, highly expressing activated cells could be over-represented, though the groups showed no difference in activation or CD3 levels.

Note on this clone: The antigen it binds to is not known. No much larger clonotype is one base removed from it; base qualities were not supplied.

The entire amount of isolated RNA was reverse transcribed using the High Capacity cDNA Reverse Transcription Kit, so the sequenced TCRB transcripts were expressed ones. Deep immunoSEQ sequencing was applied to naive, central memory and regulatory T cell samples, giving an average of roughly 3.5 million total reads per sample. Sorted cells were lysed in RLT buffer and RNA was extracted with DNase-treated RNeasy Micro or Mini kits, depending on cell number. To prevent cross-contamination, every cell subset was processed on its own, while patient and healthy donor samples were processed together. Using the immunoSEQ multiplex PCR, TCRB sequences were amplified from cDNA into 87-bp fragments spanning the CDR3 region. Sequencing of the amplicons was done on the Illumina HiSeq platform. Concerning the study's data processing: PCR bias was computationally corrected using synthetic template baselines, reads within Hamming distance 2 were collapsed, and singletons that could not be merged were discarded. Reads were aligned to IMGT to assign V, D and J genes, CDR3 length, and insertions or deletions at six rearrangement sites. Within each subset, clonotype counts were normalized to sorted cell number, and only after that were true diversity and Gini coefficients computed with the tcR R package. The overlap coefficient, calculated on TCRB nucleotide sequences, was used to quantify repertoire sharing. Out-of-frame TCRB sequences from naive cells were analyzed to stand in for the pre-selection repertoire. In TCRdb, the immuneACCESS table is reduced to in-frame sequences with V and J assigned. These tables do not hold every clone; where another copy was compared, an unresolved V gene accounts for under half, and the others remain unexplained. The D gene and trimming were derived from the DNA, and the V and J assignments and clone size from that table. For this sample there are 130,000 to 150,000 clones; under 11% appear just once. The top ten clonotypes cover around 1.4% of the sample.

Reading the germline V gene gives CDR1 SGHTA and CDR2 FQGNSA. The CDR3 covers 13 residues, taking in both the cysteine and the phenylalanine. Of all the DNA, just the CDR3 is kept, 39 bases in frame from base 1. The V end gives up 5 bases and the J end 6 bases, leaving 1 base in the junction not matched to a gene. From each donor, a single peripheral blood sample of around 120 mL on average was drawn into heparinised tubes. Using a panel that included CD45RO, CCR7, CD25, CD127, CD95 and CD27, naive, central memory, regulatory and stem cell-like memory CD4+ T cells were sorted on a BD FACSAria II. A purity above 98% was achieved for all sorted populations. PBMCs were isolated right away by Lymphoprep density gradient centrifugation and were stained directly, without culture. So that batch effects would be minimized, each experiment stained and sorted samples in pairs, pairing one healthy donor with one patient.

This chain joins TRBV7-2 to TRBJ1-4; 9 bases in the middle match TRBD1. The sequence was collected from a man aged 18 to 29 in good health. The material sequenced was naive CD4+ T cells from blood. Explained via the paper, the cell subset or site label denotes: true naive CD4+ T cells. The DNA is TGTGCCAGCAGCCGGACAGGGGATGAAAAACTGTTTTTT. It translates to CASSRTGDEKLFF. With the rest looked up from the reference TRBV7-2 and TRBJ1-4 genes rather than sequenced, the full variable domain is GAGVSQSPSNKVTEKGKDVELRCDPISGHTALYWYRQSLGQGLEFLIYFQGNSAPDKSGLPSDRFSAERTGGSVSTLTIQRTQQEDSAVYLCASSRTGDEKLFFGSGTQLSVL.